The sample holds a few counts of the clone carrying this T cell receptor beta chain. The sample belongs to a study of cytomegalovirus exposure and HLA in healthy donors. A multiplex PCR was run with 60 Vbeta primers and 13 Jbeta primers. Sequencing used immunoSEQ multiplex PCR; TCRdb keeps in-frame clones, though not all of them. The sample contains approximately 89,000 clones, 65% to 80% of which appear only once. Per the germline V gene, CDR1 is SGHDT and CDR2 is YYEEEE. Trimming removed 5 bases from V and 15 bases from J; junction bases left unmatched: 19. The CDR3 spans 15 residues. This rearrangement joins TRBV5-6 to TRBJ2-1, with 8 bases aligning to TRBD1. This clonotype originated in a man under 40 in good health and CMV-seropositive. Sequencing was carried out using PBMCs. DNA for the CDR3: TGTGCCAGCAGTTCTAGACAGGGGATATGGCAACAGTGGTTCTTC. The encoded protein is CASSSRQGIWQQWFF.